The 23 T cell receptor beta chains given below trace back to one sample, sequenced in a study of early T cells in non-severe SARS-CoV-2 infection. TCRdb itself ran the 5' RACE reads through MiXCR, one entry per CDR3 protein. This table has some 96,000 distinct CDR3 sequences, 15% appearing once. The specimen sequenced was whole blood. Source of these receptors: an adult who was a healthcare worker with PCR-confirmed SARS-CoV-2 infection or an uninfected control (not recorded which).

The chain combines TRBV7-2 with TRBJ2-4; D perhaps matches TRBD2 (5 bases). The CDR3 covers 13 residues. V lost 4 bases, J lost 10 bases, and 14 bases lay in between. CDR1 is SGHTA, CDR2 FQGNSA, per germline. CDR3: CASSSSGAGIQYF. The CDR3 bases are TGTGCCAGCAGCTCCTCGGGCGCGGGTATTCAGTACTTC.

V is TRBV27 and J is TRBJ2-6; D gene ambiguous. This CDR3 spans 14 amino acids. Trimming took off 3 bases at V and 0 bases at J, with 3 bases between the two ends. Germline assignment: CDR1 MNHEY and CDR2 SMNVEV (reference sequence). CDR3 DNA: TGTGCCAGCAGTTTGAACTCTGGGGCCAACGTCCTGACTTTC. It translates to CASSLNSGANVLTF.

A remark on this clonotype: One junction end does not reproduce the germline sequence, and a read error may be involved. The gene calls are TRBV18 and TRBJ2-7; the D gene could be TRBD1 or TRBD2 (5 bases each). The CDR3 runs 16 residues. Germline lookup yields CDR1 KGHSH and CDR2 LQKENI. CDR3 amino acids: CASSPNGGGSVYEQYF. Written as DNA, the CDR3 is TGTGCTAGCTCACCCAACGGTGGGGGATCGGTCTACGAGCAGTACTTC.

This clonotype was counted between two and nine times. J is TRBJ2-1 and V is TRBV20-1; D gene unclear. Germline CDR1 DFQATT, CDR2 SNEGSKA (reference sequence). This CDR3 is 10 amino acids long. Deletions cut 3 bases from V and 7 bases from J, with 4 bases between. DNA for the CDR3: TGCAGTGCTAGTCTTAATGAGCAGTTCTTC. Protein sequence: CSASLNEQFF.

The chain links TRBV2 to TRBJ2-7; TRBD2 matches at 7 bases. Germline CDR1 SNHLY, CDR2 FYNNEI. J was trimmed by 6 bases and V by 2 bases; bases with no gene match: 10. The CDR3 runs 15 residues. The CDR3 DNA follows: TGTGCCAGCAGTGAACGGATGGGGGGAGGGCGCGAGCAGTACTTC. Protein: CASSERMGGGREQYF. The whole variable domain, filled in from reference TRBV2 and TRBJ2-7, reads EPEVTQTPSHQVTQMGQEVILRCVPISNHLYFYWYRQILGQKVEFLVSFYNNEISEKSEIFDDQFSVERPDGSNFTLKIRSTKLEDSAMYFCASSERMGGGREQYFGPGTRLTVT.

This clonotype was counted at least ten times. The rearrangement uses TRBV5-1 and TRBJ2-3; D gene uncertain. Germline V CDR1 and CDR2: SGHRS, YFSETQ. The CDR3 extends over 13 amino acids. Trimming shortened V by 3 bases and J by 2 bases, and 7 bases separated the two germline ends. The DNA of the CDR3 is TGCGCCAGCAGCTCACGCAACACAGATACGCAGTATTTT. Protein sequence: CASSSRNTDTQYF.

The chain employs TRBV29-1 and TRBJ2-1; possibly TRBD1 for D (5 bases). In germline, CDR1 is SQVTM, CDR2 ANQGSEA. This CDR3 contains 11 residues. CDR3 sequence (DNA): TGCACCTTCTCTCAGGGAAATGAGCAGTTCTTC. Translating it yields CTFSQGNEQFF.

This clonotype has a single count. The chain is built from TRBV28 and TRBJ2-2, with D possibly called TRBD1 or TRBD2 (5 bases each). This CDR3 is 17 amino acids long. Germline V gene data show CDR1 as MDHEN and CDR2 as SYDVKM. V was trimmed by 6 bases and J by 7 bases, leaving 24 bases between them. The CDR3 spells CASSYRGTHRGFGELFF. The CDR3, as DNA: TGTGCCAGCAGCTACCGTGGGACCCACCGAGGTTTCGGGGAGCTGTTTTTT.

The J gene is TRBJ2-7, the V gene TRBV28, with unresolved D. With 6 bases removed from V and 0 bases from J, the gap between germline ends came to 15 bases. This CDR3 has 15 amino acids. Germline V gene lookup returns CDR1 MDHEN and CDR2 SYDVKM. CDR3 amino acids: CASRRLRSDSYEQYF. The CDR3 DNA sequence: TGTGCCAGCAGGAGGCTTCGGTCCGACTCCTACGAGCAGTACTTC. Variable domain in full (rest from reference TRBV28 and TRBJ2-7): DVKVTQSSRYLVKRTGEKVFLECVQDMDHENMFWYRQDPGLGLRLIYFSYDVKMKEKGDIPEGYSVSREKKERFSLILESASTNQTSMYLCASRRLRSDSYEQYFGPGTRLTVT.

The chain is built from TRBV3-1 and TRBJ1-2, with D unresolved. The V gene lost 0 bases and the J gene lost 5 bases, with 10 bases spanning the gap. The germline V gene encodes CDR1 LGHDT and CDR2 YNNKEL (reference sequence). This CDR3 has 14 amino acids. The CDR3 DNA reads as TGTGCCAGCAGCCAAGATATGGGCAGATATGGCTACACCTTC. Protein product: CASSQDMGRYGYTF.

J is TRBJ2-1 and V is TRBV11-2, with 10 positions matching TRBD2. Germline V gene lookup returns CDR1 SGHAT and CDR2 FQNNGV. The CDR3 spans 15 residues. V trimming: 5 bases; J trimming: 9 bases; junction bases outside the gene matches: 10. The DNA for the CDR3 is TGTGCCAGCAGCGATATAGCGGGAGGTGGAGTTGAGCAGTTCTTC. Translation gives CASSDIAGGGVEQFF. Supplemented by reference TRBV11-2 and TRBJ2-1, the full variable domain reads EAGVAQSPRYKIIEKRQSVAFWCNPISGHATLYWYQQILGQGPKLLIQFQNNGVVDDSQLPKDRFSAERLKGVDSTLKIQPAKLEDSAVYLCASSDIAGGGVEQFFGPGTRLTVL.

The gene calls are TRBV7-2 and TRBJ2-3, with 11 bases aligning to TRBD2. The ends lost 1 base at V and 0 bases at J; junction bases unmatched: 3. The CDR3 is 17 residues long. Germline V gives CDR1 SGHTA, CDR2 FQGNSA. The CDR3 DNA reads TGTGCCAGCAGCTTAGATTGGACTAGCGGGAGCACAGATACGCAGTATTTT. It yields the protein CASSLDWTSGSTDTQYF.

This clonotype was detected many times. The chain joins TRBV2 to TRBJ1-5; D gene unclear. Germline V gene lookup returns CDR1 SNHLY and CDR2 FYNNEI. The CDR3 has 13 residues. Trimming stripped 3 bases from V and 3 bases from J, with 6 bases between. The CDR3 reads CASSDRNNQPQHF. The DNA for the CDR3 is TGTGCCAGCAGTGACCGGAACAATCAGCCCCAGCATTTT.

Many counts were recorded for this clonotype. The chain links TRBV4-1 to TRBJ2-1; 9 bases align to TRBD2. The CDR3 runs 16 residues. Per the germline V gene, CDR1 is MGHRA and CDR2 is YSYEKL. The V gene end was trimmed by 1 base and the J gene end by 7 bases; junction bases not matched to a gene: 8. CDR3 in DNA: TGCGCCAGCAGCCAAGTAGGGCTAGCGGGACTAAATGAGCAGTTCTTC. This translates into CASSQVGLAGLNEQFF.

The chain combines TRBV2 with TRBJ2-3; possible D gene TRBD2, 7 bases. Trimming left V 0 bases short and J 2 bases short, with 12 bases between. The CDR3 has 16 residues. The germline V gene encodes CDR1 SNHLY and CDR2 FYNNEI. CDR3 nucleotide sequence: TGTGCCAGCAGTGAAGCGCGGGGGCCATCCACAGATACGCAGTATTTT. Translated: CASSEARGPSTDTQYF.

The sample holds a few counts of this clonotype. The chain recombines TRBV7-8 with TRBJ2-5; 7 nucleotides line up with TRBD1. J gave up 3 bases and V 5 bases, and 21 bases lay outside the gene matches. Germline V CDR1 and CDR2: SGHVS, FQNEAQ. This CDR3 region has 19 residues. The CDR3 spells CASSQGRVQGRFEKETQYF. CDR3 DNA sequence: TGTGCCAGCAGCCAGGGCCGGGTACAGGGGCGATTCGAAAAAGAGACCCAGTACTTC. The full variable domain, its missing parts supplied by reference TRBV7-8 and TRBJ2-5, is GAGVSQSPRYKVAKRGQDVALRCDPISGHVSLFWYQQALGQGPEFLTYFQNEAQLDKSGLPSDRFFAERPEGSVSTLKIQRTQQEDSAVYLCASSQGRVQGRFEKETQYFGPGTRLLVL.

This clonotype was seen a handful of times. In DNA, the CDR3 is TGTGCCAGCAGACCAACCCACTCCTACGAGCAGTACTTC. It codes for CASRPTHSYEQYF. This chain connects TRBV28 to TRBJ2-7; D not resolved. V was shortened by 6 bases and J by 0 bases, with 9 bases between the two germline ends. The CDR3 is 13 residues long. CDR1 MDHEN and CDR2 SYDVKM come from the germline V gene.

This clonotype was seen only a few times. The V gene is TRBV20-1, the J gene TRBJ2-6, with D perhaps TRBD2 (5 bases). The V gene lost 3 bases and the J gene lost 0 bases, with 9 bases spanning the gap. This CDR3 has 15 residues. Germline CDR1 DFQATT, CDR2 SNEGSKA (reference sequence). DNA for the CDR3: TGCAGTGCTAGGGAAGGAGGCTCTGGGGCCAACGTCCTGACTTTC. Encoded protein: CSAREGGSGANVLTF.

This clonotype was picked up a small number of times. The chain has TRBV30 and TRBJ2-3; D possibly corresponds to TRBD2 (5 bases). CDR3 length: 15 amino acids. From germline, CDR1 is GTSNPN and CDR2 SVGIG (reference sequence). With 0 bases removed from V and 6 bases from J, the gap between germline ends came to 16 bases. CDR3 nucleotides: TGTGCCTGGAGTGTAAAGTCGTCTTCGGGGGATACGCAGTATTTT. Translating gives CAWSVKSSSGDTQYF.

Details on this clonotype: A much more abundant neighbour one base away suggests this may be a read error. The chain couples TRBV7-2 to TRBJ2-3; D unclear. The CDR3 contains 11 residues. The germline V gene encodes CDR1 SGHTA and CDR2 FQGNSA. V gave up 4 bases and J gave up 4 bases, with 3 bases separating them. In DNA, the CDR3 is TGTGCCAGCAGCTCGGCAGATACGCAGTATTTT. Its translation: CASSSADTQYF.

This clonotype came up a few times. V usage is TRBV20-1 and J usage is TRBJ2-1; D unclear. Trimming removed 7 bases from V and 7 bases from J, with 5 bases in between. Germline V CDR1 and CDR2: DFQATT, SNEGSKA (reference sequence). The CDR3 length is 9 residues. The CDR3 is CSVYNEQFF. CDR3 in DNA: TGCAGTGTTTATAATGAGCAGTTCTTC.

The sample holds a few counts of this clonotype. The chain combines TRBV27 with TRBJ1-5; D unresolved. V was cut by 2 bases and J by 8 bases, with 1 base left in between. Looked up from germline, CDR1 is MNHEY and CDR2 is SMNVEV (reference sequence). This CDR3 has 10 residues. This chain's CDR3 is CASSLEPQHF. The CDR3 DNA is TGTGCCAGCAGTTTAGAGCCCCAGCATTTT.

This clonotype was seen many times. The chain employs TRBV28 and TRBJ2-5, with D possibly being TRBD1 (5 bases). V lost 11 bases, J lost 5 bases, and 15 bases lay in between. This CDR3 contains 12 residues. CDR1 MDHEN and CDR2 SYDVKM come from the germline V gene. DNA of the CDR3: TGTGCCTCCTTAGGGGCGAAGGAGACCCAGTACTTC. It translates to CASLGAKETQYF.